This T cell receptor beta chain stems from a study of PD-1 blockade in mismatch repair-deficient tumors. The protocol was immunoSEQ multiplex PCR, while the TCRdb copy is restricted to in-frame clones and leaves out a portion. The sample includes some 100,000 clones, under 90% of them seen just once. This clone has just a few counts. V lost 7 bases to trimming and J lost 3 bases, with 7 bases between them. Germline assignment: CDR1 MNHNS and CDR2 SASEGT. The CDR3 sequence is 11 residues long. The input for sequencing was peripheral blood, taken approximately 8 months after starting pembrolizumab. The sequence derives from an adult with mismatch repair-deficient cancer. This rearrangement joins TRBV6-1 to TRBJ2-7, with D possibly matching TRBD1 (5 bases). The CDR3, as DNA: TGTGCCAGCAACAGGCTCTACGAGCAGTACTTC. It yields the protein CASNRLYEQYF.